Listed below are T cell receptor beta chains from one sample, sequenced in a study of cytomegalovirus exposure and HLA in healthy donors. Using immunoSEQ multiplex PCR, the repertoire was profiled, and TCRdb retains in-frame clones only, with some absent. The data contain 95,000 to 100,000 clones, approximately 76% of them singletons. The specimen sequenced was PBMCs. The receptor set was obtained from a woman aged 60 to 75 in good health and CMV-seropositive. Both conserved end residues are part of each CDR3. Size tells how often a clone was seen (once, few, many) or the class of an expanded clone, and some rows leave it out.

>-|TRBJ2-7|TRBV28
CASSPPGGQSYEQYF
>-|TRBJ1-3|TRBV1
CTSGDRGTSGNTIYF
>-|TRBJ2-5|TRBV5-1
CASCTGARETQYF
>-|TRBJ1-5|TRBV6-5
CASSYTFAGIGQPQHF
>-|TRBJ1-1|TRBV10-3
CAISGGTGTTEAFF
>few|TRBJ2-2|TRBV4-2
CASSQEALAATGELFF
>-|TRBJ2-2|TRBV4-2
CASSQTGTNTGELFF
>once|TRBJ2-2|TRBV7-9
CASSLSPPGELFF
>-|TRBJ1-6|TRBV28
CASRSTGARPTPLHF
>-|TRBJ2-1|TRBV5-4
CASGSEILNEQFF
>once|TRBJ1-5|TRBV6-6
CASNNWAGQPQHF
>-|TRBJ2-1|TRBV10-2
CASRSDRYNEQFF
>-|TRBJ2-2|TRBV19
CASSIRGTSGTYTGELFF
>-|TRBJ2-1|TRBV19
CASSLAALGLVEQFF
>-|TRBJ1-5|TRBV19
CASSHRGSNQPQHF
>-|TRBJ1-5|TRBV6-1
CASSSTYSNQPQHF
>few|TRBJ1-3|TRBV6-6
CASLTQGAGNTIYF